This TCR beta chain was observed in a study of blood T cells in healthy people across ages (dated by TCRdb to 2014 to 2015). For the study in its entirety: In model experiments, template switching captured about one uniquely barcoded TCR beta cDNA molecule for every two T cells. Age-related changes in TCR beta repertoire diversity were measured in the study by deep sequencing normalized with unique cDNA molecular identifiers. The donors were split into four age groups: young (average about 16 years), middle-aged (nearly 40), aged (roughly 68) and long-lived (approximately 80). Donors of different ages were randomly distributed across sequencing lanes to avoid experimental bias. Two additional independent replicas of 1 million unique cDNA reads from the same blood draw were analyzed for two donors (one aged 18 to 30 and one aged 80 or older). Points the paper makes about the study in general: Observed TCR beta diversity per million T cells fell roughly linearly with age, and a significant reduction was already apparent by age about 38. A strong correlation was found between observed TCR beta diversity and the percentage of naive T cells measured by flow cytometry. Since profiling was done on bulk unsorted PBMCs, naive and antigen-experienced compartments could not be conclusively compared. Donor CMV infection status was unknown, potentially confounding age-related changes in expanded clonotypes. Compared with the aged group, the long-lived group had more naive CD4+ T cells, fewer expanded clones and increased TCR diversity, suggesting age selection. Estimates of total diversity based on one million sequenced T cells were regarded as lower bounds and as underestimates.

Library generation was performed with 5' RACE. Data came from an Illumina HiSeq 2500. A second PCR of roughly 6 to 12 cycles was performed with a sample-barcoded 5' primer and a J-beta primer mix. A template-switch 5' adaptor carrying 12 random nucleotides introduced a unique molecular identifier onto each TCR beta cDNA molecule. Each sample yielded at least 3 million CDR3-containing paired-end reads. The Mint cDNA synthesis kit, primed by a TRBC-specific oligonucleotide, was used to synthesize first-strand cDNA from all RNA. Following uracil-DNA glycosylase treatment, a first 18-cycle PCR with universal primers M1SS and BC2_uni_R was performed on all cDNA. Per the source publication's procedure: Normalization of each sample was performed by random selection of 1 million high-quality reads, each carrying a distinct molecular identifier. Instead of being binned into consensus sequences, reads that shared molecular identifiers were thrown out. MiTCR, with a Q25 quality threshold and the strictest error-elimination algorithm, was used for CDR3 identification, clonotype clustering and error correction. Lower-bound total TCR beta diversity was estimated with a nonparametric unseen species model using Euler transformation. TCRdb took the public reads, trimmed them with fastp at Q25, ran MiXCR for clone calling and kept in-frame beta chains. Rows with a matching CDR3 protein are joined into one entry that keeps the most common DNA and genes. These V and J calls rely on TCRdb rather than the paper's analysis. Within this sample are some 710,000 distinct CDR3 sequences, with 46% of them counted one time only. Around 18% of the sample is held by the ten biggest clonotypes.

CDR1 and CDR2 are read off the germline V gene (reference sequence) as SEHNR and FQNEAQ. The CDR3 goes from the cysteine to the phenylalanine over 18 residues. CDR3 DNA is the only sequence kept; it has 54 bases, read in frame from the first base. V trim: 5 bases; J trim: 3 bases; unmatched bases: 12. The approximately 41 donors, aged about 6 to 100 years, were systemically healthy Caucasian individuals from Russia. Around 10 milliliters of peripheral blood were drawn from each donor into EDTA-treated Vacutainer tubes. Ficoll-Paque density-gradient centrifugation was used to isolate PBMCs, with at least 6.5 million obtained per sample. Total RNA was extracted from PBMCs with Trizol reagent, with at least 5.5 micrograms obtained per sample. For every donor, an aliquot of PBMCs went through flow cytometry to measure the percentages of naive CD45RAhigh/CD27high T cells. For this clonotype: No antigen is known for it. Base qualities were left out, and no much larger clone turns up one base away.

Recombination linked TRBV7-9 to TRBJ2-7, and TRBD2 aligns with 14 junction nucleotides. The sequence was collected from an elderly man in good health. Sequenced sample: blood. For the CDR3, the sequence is CASSRVGLAGDRSYEQYF. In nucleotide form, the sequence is TGTGCCAGCAGCCGAGTGGGACTAGCGGGAGATAGAAGCTACGAGCAGTACTTC.